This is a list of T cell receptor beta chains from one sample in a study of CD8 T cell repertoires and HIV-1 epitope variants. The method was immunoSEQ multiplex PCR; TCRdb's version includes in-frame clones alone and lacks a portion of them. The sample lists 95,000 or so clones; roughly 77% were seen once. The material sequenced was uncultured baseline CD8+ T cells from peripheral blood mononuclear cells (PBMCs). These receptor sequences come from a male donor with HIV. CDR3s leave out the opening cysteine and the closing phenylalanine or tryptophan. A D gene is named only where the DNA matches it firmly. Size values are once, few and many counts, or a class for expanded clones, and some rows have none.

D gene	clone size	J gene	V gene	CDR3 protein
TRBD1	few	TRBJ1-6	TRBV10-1	ASSKQGDYNSPLH
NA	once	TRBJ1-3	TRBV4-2	ASSQDQISGNTIY
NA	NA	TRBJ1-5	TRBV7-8	ASSHLRSSNQPQH
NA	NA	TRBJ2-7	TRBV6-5	ASSFLGTEQY
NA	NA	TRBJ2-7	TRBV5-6	ASSYREYEQY
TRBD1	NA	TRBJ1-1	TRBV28	ASSSPGGWTEAF
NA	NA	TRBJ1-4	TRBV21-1	ASSKAHRGAKDEKLF
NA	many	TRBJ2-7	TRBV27	ASSLGYEQY
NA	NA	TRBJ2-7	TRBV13	ASSLGISAANSYEQY
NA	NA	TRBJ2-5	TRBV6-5	ASSTTGAGETQY
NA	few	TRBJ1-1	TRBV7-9	ASTRREGEAF
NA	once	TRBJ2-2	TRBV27	ASSLGSGELF
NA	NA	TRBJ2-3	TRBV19	ASSIWETQY
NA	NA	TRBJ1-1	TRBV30	AWSDLPGMNTEAF
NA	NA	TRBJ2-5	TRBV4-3	ASSQGGGLGETQY
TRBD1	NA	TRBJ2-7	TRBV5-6	ASSGQGVGYEQY
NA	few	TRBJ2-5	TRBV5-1	ASSLEAGLQTQY
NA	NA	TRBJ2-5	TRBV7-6	ASSPQETQY
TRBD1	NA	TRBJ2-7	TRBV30	AWSDTGGREQY
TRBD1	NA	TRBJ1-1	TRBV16	ASSETGTGVAAF
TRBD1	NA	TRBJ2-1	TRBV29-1	SVVARTGGGSEQF
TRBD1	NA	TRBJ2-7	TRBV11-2	ASSFGTGAYEQY
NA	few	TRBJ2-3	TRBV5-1	ASSLAGASTDTQY
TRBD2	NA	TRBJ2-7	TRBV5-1	ASSLGRASGSYEQY
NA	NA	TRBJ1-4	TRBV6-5	ASRAQRAINEKLF
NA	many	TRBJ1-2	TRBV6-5	ASSWEDGRGYT
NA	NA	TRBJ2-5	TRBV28	ASRLPEGETQY
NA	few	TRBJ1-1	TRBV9	ASSVESGETEAF
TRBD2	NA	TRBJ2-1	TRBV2	ASSVLAGGPNEQF
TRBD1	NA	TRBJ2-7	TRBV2	ASEGRTGDYEQY
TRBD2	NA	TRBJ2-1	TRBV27	ASSSQREGPIYNEQF
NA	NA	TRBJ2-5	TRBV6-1	ASSGANQETQY